Detailed here is one TCR beta chain. Its specific antigen is unknown. No much larger clone is present one base from it, and per-base qualities are unavailable. According to the germline V gene, CDR1 reads KGHDR and CDR2 reads SFDVKD. V gives up 9 bases and J gives up 5 bases, and the segment between their germline ends measures 21 bases. From cysteine to phenylalanine, the CDR3 is 15 amino acids long. This entry keeps only the CDR3 DNA: 45 bases, framed from base 1. The data derive from a study of T cell responses to AZD1222 COVID-19 vaccine (dated by TCRdb to the early 2020s). For context, the study as a whole: AZD1222 recipients with second doses at about 4 weeks or about 12 weeks were pooled, because spike-specific TCR depth and breadth did not differ between schedules. TCR sequencing was performed for approximately 240 trial participants, of whom 200 to 210 were given two doses of AZD1222 and around 26 were given two doses of MenACWY control vaccine. Trial participants were enrolled by age into 18-55, 56-69 and 70-plus year subgroups, with around 150, 28 and 57 TCR-sequenced participants respectively. What the work shows at the level of the full study, not this receptor alone: Nearly half of unique spike-specific TCRs reportedly recognized epitopes outside regions mutated in the B.1.351 and B.1.1.7 variants. In the small 56-69-year group, the increase in depth fell short of significance, most likely because of low power. Vaccine-associated CD4 TCRs spanned the whole spike protein, with dominant responses in regions 160-218 and 743-854. Conclusions about previously exposed vaccinees are limited, since just 5 to 7 AZD1222 recipients were seropositive for SARS-CoV-2 at baseline. Participants were mostly white British and included more females than males, and it was suggested by the authors that clonal diversity may have been underestimated. Because no day 14 peak-response samples were available, repertoires were characterized only after the peak T cell response. After two AZD1222 doses, spike-specific TCR breadth and depth were significantly higher than at day 0 and than in MenACWY recipients.

The CDR3 regions of human TCRbeta chains were analyzed by immunosequencing. Under the source paper's analysis protocol: TCRs in the repertoires were compared against a reference library of SARS-CoV-2-specific TCRs that had been generated with the MIRA antigen-specificity platform. Breadth was defined as the fraction of unique TCRs that were SARS-CoV-2-associated. Depth was defined as the fraction of total T cells that were SARS-CoV-2-associated. Using the MIRA data, each spike-specific TCR was assigned both to the spike region to which the TCR was reactive and to a CD4 or CD8 class. Log10-transformed breadth and depth values were compared by one-way ANOVA with Sidak's multiple comparisons tests. TCRdb stores this immuneACCESS table with in-frame sequences only. Part of the clones is absent; in the studies checked, under half of the shortfall reflects unresolved V genes, and no reason is known for the rest. V and J calls and clone size are those listed in that table; D and trimming were worked out from the DNA. The sample profile shows approximately 160,000 clones; more than 85% of them were found once. About 1% of the sample goes to the ten largest clones.

Per the publication, the time point label means: baseline before first vaccination. Vaccinee samples were obtained from the UK trials COV001 and COV002, which included a single-blind randomized controlled phase 2/3 trial of AZD1222 (ChAdOx1 nCoV-19) in healthy adults. Trial participant PBMC samples were collected at day 0 and day 28 after the second dose for TCRbeta chain sequencing. The source is an adult in good health. Material: peripheral blood, obtained on day 0 of AZD1222 vaccination. The chain couples TRBV24-1 to TRBJ1-2; a weak D assignment points to TRBD1 (6 bases agree). The nucleotides are TGTGCCACCCACCCCGGGGGGCTTGTTGGATATGGCTACACCTTC. Translated, it reads CATHPGGLVGYGYTF.